Below are 14 T cell receptor beta chains sequenced from a single sample in a study of cytomegalovirus exposure and HLA in healthy donors. Primers for the PCR totalled 60 Vbeta and 13 Jbeta. TCRdb's copy holds only in-frame clones and misses some; the assay was immunoSEQ multiplex PCR. Its clone listing holds 150,000 or so clones. The sequencing sample was made of PBMCs. The receptor source for this set is a woman younger than 35 in good health and CMV-seronegative.

This rearrangement joins TRBV6-1 to TRBJ2-7; D possibly corresponds to TRBD2 (5 bases). The germline V gene encodes CDR1 MNHNS and CDR2 SASEGT. This CDR3 region has 14 residues. V shed 1 base and J shed 3 bases, with 10 bases lying between them. The CDR3 DNA reads TGTGCCAGCAGTGAAGGTTCGGGAATCTACGAGCAGTACTTC. As protein: CASSEGSGIYEQYF.

The gene calls are TRBV11-2 and TRBJ1-5, with D possibly being TRBD1 (5 bases). The CDR3 has 13 amino acids. Germline CDR1 reads SGHAT; CDR2 reads FQNNGV. Trimming shortened V by 0 bases and J by 6 bases, and 6 bases separated the two germline ends. DNA of the CDR3: TGTGCCAGCAGCTTAGAAAGGGGTCAGCCCCAGCATTTT. It encodes CASSLERGQPQHF.

The gene calls are TRBV6-1 and TRBJ2-7; TRBD2 aligns across 9 bases. Germline trimming cut 6 bases from V and 3 bases from J; bases unmatched to any gene: 9. This CDR3 is built from 15 residues. From germline, CDR1 is MNHNS and CDR2 SASEGT. CDR3 sequence: CASSPGEREVYEQYF. CDR3 nucleotide sequence: TGTGCCAGCAGCCCGGGGGAGCGGGAGGTCTACGAGCAGTACTTC.

V and J are TRBV15 and TRBJ1-2; possibly TRBD1 for D (5 bases). V was shortened by 0 bases and J by 4 bases, with 9 bases between the two germline ends. From germline, CDR1 is LNHNV and CDR2 YYDKDF (reference sequence). The CDR3 is made up of 14 amino acids. The DNA of the CDR3 is TGTGCCACCAGCAGAGATACACAGGTCTATGGCTACACCTTC. Its translation is CATSRDTQVYGYTF.

The chain recombines TRBV11-2 with TRBJ2-2, with a possible D match to TRBD2 (5 bases). V was clipped by 2 bases and J by 5 bases, with 12 bases between them. The CDR3 has 15 residues. CDR1 and CDR2 (germline): SGHAT, FQNNGV. CDR3 sequence reads: CASSLTGDVTGELFF. CDR3 nucleotides: TGTGCCAGCAGCTTAACCGGGGATGTGACCGGGGAGCTGTTTTTT.

The chain uses TRBV5-1 and TRBJ2-1; 8 nucleotides align to TRBD1. There are 16 residues in the CDR3. Germline CDR1 is SGHRS and CDR2 is YFSETQ. Trimming cost V 3 bases and J 5 bases; bases outside gene matches: 10. The CDR3 sequence is CASSSPDRGADNEQFF. DNA of the CDR3: TGCGCCAGCAGCTCCCCTGACAGGGGCGCCGACAATGAGCAGTTCTTC.

The genes are TRBV7-9 and TRBJ2-4, with TRBD2 as a possible D gene (6 bases). The CDR3 spans 13 residues. Germline lookup yields CDR1 SEHNR and CDR2 FQNEAQ (reference sequence). V was cut by 5 bases and J by 6 bases, with 11 bases left in between. The CDR3 DNA reads as TGTGCCAGCAGCGCCATCGGGGGAAACATTCAGTACTTC. It yields the protein CASSAIGGNIQYF.

The chain recombines TRBV4-3 with TRBJ2-2; 11 bases are a match to TRBD2. Per germline, CDR1 LGHNA and CDR2 YSLEER. The CDR3 has 16 amino acids. The V and J ends lost 2 bases and 5 bases, in that order; junction bases with no gene match: 4. This chain's CDR3 is CASSQLAGGQTGELFF. The CDR3 region has the DNA TGCGCCAGCAGCCAACTAGCGGGGGGACAAACCGGGGAGCTGTTTTTT.

The rearrangement links TRBV5-4 to TRBJ1-3; D is possibly TRBD1 (5 bases). The V end lost 3 bases, the J end lost 3 bases, and 13 bases lay between the germline ends. The V gene's germline CDR1 is SGHNT and CDR2 YYREEE (reference sequence). The CDR3 is made up of 15 amino acids. CDR3 amino acids: CASSSPTGVGNTIYF. CDR3 DNA: TGTGCCAGCAGCTCCCCTACGGGGGTTGGAAACACCATATATTTT.

The genes are TRBV7-9 and TRBJ1-2; D is ambiguous. CDR1 and CDR2 from the germline V gene are SEHNR and FQNEAQ (reference sequence). The CDR3 consists of 14 residues. V was cut by 5 bases and J by 8 bases, with 18 bases left in between. DNA of the CDR3: TGTGCCAGCAGCCCCGCCCTTTCCCTGGGCGGCTACACCTTC. This gives the protein CASSPALSLGGYTF.

This chain connects TRBV30 to TRBJ2-3; maybe TRBD2 (6 bases). The V and J ends lost 5 bases and 3 bases respectively, with 21 bases between them. The CDR3 is 16 residues long. CDR1 and CDR2 from the germline V gene are GTSNPN and SVGIG (reference sequence). DNA of the CDR3: TGTGCCTGGTATGCACGGGAGTCCAGAGAAACAGATACGCAGTATTTT. Its translation is CAWYARESRETDTQYF.

In nucleotides, the CDR3 is TGCAGCGTGAGGGGGCTCCCCTCCTACAATGAGCAGTTCTTC. Amino acid sequence: CSVRGLPSYNEQFF. The gene calls are TRBV29-1 and TRBJ2-1; 7 positions match TRBD1. The CDR3 extends over 14 amino acids. CDR1 and CDR2 (germline): SQVTM, ANQGSEA. The ends lost 6 bases at V and 0 bases at J; junction bases unmatched: 5.

The chain is built from TRBV10-1 and TRBJ2-3, with 9 bases that match TRBD1. CDR1 and CDR2 from the germline V gene are WNHNN and SYGVQD (reference sequence). CDR3 length equals 15 residues. V shed 4 bases and J 2 bases; nucleotides not matched to a gene: 4. For the CDR3, the DNA is TGCGCCAGCAGTGCCGGGACAGGGCACACAGATACGCAGTATTTT. Its protein is CASSAGTGHTDTQYF.

The V and J genes are TRBV5-1 and TRBJ1-3; TRBD1 agrees at 9 bases. Germline CDR1 SGHRS, CDR2 YFSETQ. CDR3 length: 16 residues. The trim removed 4 bases at V and 2 bases at J, leaving 7 bases unmatched. This CDR3 is CASSPQGAMAGNTIYF. Written as DNA, the CDR3 is TGCGCCAGCAGCCCACAGGGGGCCATGGCTGGAAACACCATATATTTT.